The sequence of this T cell receptor (beta chain) was determined in a study of blood T cell repertoires in COVID-19 (dated by TCRdb to between 2020 and 2021). Some background on the complete study: The collaborator samples originated in the United States, Italy and Spain and spanned the acute and convalescent phases of COVID-19. Where HLA class I and class II types were available, the types were taken from metadata supplied by the sample provider, not from assay-based typing. The repertoires were made available in a free public database intended to serve as a resource for research on the immune response to SARS-CoV-2. A de-identified subject ID, COVID-19 status, age in years and sex were almost always included in the sample metadata. Samples came from the ongoing ImmuneRACE study (first 160 participants) plus 1,254 subjects from 6 global collaborators. Subjects who had been exposed to COVID-19, were actively infected with it, or had recovered from it provided the deeply sampled blood TCRbeta repertoires that made up the dataset. The material from the prospective study consisted of cDNA or gDNA derived from T cells, B-cell-depleted T cells, or PBMCs. The paper as a whole reports these results and caveats: Clinical and demographic metadata were provided uncurated, with the amount varying by source and participant.

TCRbeta CDR3 regions were amplified from genomic DNA using the immunoSEQ Assay, a bias-controlled multiplex PCR. The study's own analysis went as follows. The number of nucleated cells in each sample was estimated from the amplification of reference gene primers within the assay. Sequence reads were collapsed and filtered to measure the absolute abundance of every unique TCRbeta CDR3 rearrangement. For each sample, productive Simpson clonality was calculated as the square root of Simpson's diversity index across productive rearrangements. TCRdb mirrors the immuneACCESS table, restricted to in-frame sequences. Some clones are absent from its copies; in checked studies, under half trace to an unresolved V gene, and the reason for the others is unknown. Clone size and V and J calls were adopted from that table, with D and trimming inferred from the DNA. The sample records about 500,000 clones, about 85% of which are singletons. In total, the top ten clones hold under 0.85% of the sample.

This clone was observed a few times. No antigen is known for it. No much larger clone is present one base from it, and per-base qualities are unavailable. In the prospective study, participants were about 18 to 95 years old, resided in 24 geographic areas of the United States, and were enrolled through a virtual design. In the prospective study, cohorts were assigned on the basis of participant-reported clinical history obtained from a screening survey and a study questionnaire. Recovered participants in ImmuneRACE Cohort 3 were defined by two consecutive negative NP/OP PCR tests, clearance by a healthcare professional, or resolution of symptoms. Each participant in the prospective study had whole blood, serum and a nasopharyngeal or oropharyngeal swab collected by mobile phlebotomists. Participants in the prospective study had the option to provide additional blood draws and questionnaires over a 2-month period. Blood samples from the prospective study were shipped frozen or at room temperature prior to DNA extraction.

Sequenced sample: PBMCs or T cells enriched from blood (not recorded which). The source is a young woman who had recovered from COVID-19.

The DNA is TGTGCCAGCAGCAAAGCTTCAGCAGCGCTATATGGCTACACCTTC. Its protein reads: CASSKASAALYGYTF. The chain uses TRBV21-1 and TRBJ1-2. TRBV21-1 is a known pseudogene. There are 15 amino acids in the CDR3, from cysteine to phenylalanine inclusive. The entry retains the CDR3 DNA only, 45 bases that are in frame from base 1.